Below are 2 T cell receptor beta chains sequenced from a single sample in a study of blood T cell repertoires in COVID-19. TCRdb's copy holds only in-frame clones and misses some; the assay was immunoSEQ multiplex PCR. The sample includes roughly 290,000 clones, around 87% of them seen just once. Input material: PBMCs or T cells enriched from blood (not recorded which). These receptors originate from a woman aged 18-29 years with acute COVID-19.

The chain employs TRBV10-1 and TRBJ1-6; no definite D call. The CDR3 extends over 14 amino acids. Germline CDR1 reads WNHNN; CDR2 reads SYGVQD (reference sequence). The V end lost 4 bases, the J end lost 10 bases, and 14 bases lay between the germline ends. The CDR3 protein is CASSAGSSGSPLHF. CDR3 DNA sequence: TGCGCCAGCAGTGCGGGGTCCTCTGGGTCACCCCTCCACTTT.

The chain joins TRBV14 to TRBJ2-2, with 9 nucleotides matching TRBD2. The CDR3 runs 19 residues. V lost 2 bases to trimming and J lost 0 bases; unmatched junction nucleotides: 10. CDR1 and CDR2 (germline): SGHDN, FVKESK. The CDR3 region is CASSQTLGTSKSNTGELFF. The CDR3 coding sequence is TGTGCCAGCAGCCAAACGCTGGGGACTAGCAAATCGAACACCGGGGAGCTGTTTTTT.